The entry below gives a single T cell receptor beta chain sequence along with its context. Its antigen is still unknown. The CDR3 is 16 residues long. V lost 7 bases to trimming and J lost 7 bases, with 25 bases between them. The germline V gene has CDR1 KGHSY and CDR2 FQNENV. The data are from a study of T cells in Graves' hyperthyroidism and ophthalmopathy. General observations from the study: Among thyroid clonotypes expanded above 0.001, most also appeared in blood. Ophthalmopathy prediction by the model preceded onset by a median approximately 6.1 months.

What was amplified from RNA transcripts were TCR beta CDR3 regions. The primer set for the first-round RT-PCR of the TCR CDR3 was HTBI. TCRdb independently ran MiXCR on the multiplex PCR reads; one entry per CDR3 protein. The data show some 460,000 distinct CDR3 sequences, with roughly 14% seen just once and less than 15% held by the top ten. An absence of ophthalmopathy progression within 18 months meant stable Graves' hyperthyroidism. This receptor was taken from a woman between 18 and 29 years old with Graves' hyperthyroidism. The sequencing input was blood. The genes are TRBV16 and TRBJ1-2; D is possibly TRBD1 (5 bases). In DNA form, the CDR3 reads TGTGCCAGCAACAGAGGGACCGGGCCCCAAGTGGGTGGCTACACCTTC. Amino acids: CASNRGTGPQVGGYTF.